This TCR beta chain was captured in a study of T cell responses to AZD1222 COVID-19 vaccine. Study outcomes and limitations: Dominant CD4 TCR responses targeted spike regions 160-218 and 743-854.

Samples with a second dose at about 4 or about 12 weeks were pooled together. Produced via immunoSEQ multiplex PCR; TCRdb's table is partial and in-frame only. Seen here are some 14,000 clones, 70% to 85% observed once, and the top ten hold approximately 39%. For this clone: As yet, its antigen is unknown.

The sequence was collected from an adult who received the AZD1222 COVID-19 vaccine. The specimen was peripheral blood, collected 28 days after the second AZD1222 dose.

In DNA form, the CDR3 reads TGTGCCAGCAGCAATGGTGAGCAGTTCTTC. Protein product: CASSNGEQFF. The rearrangement joins TRBV21-1 to TRBJ2-1. TRBV21-1 is reported as a pseudogene. This CDR3 spans 10 amino acids.